The 17 T cell receptor beta chains presented below share a single source sample, sequenced in a study of blood T cell repertoires in COVID-19. Repertoires were generated with immunoSEQ multiplex PCR, while TCRdb's copy carries only in-frame clones and drops some. Here the sample spans around 60,000 clones, around 81% being singletons. The sequenced material came from peripheral blood. All receptors derive from a woman at least 80 years old with acute or convalescent COVID-19.

V and J are TRBV27 and TRBJ2-5; TRBD2 matches 15 bases. The CDR3 totals 19 residues. Trimming at V came to 4 bases and at J to 0 bases, leaving 9 bases not matched to a gene. CDR1 is MNHEY and CDR2 is SMNVEV in the germline V gene (reference sequence). CDR3: CASSSYPGTSGGYQETQYF. CDR3 in DNA: TGTGCCAGCAGTTCGTACCCCGGGACTAGCGGGGGGTACCAAGAGACCCAGTACTTC.

This chain uses TRBV3-1 (or the pseudogene TRBV3-2) with TRBJ1-4; a weak D match, TRBD1 (5 bases). Germline-derived CDR1 and CDR2 are LGHDT and YNNKEL (reference sequence). V gave up 3 bases and J gave up 6 bases, with 8 bases separating them. The CDR3 has 13 residues. CDR3 nucleotides: TGTGCCAGCAGCCACAGGGTTTATGAAAAACTGTTTTTT. This encodes CASSHRVYEKLFF.

This chain connects TRBV2 to TRBJ2-3; no reliable D call. V shed 6 bases and J shed 12 bases, with 16 bases lying between them. The CDR3 is 12 residues long. Germline CDR1 and CDR2: SNHLY and FYNNEI. CDR3 bases: TGTGCCAGCAGGCCCCTCGCCCTTACACAGTATTTT. Protein product: CASRPLALTQYF.

The gene calls are TRBV29-1 and TRBJ2-1, with TRBD1 matching 8 bases. Unmatched junction bases numbered 8, after V lost 3 bases and J lost 7 bases. The CDR3 is 14 amino acids. The germline CDR1 and CDR2 sequences are SQVTM and ANQGSEA. The CDR3 DNA follows: TGCAGCGTTGAGAGTGCGGACAGGGCTAATGAGCAGTTCTTC. Translation gives CSVESADRANEQFF.

The rearrangement joins TRBV10-3 to TRBJ1-2; no clear D gene. The CDR3 covers 14 residues. V dropped 3 bases and J dropped 5 bases, with 13 bases sitting between them. From germline, CDR1 is ENHRY and CDR2 SYGVKD. CDR3 amino acids: CAISDSEDRYGYTF. CDR3 DNA sequence: TGTGCCATCAGTGATTCGGAGGACCGATATGGCTACACCTTC.

This clone was recorded once. CDR3 DNA: TGTGCCACCAGCAGAGATCCGGGGTACCCGAGGGAGCAGTACTTC. It yields the protein CATSRDPGYPREQYF. V and J are TRBV15 and TRBJ2-7; possible D gene TRBD2, 5 bases. The V end was cut by 0 bases, the J end by 7 bases, with 16 bases between. There are 15 residues in the CDR3. Germline V gene lookup returns CDR1 LNHNV and CDR2 YYDKDF (reference sequence).

The V and J genes are TRBV7-2 and TRBJ2-7, with 7 bases matching TRBD1. Germline V CDR1 and CDR2: SGHTA, FQGNSA. Trimming removed 6 bases from V and 6 bases from J; junction bases left unmatched: 8. CDR3 length equals 13 residues. CDR3 DNA sequence: TGTGCCAGCAGAACGACAGGGCGCAGCGAGCAGTACTTC. Its translation: CASRTTGRSEQYF.

This chain links TRBV6-1 with TRBJ2-7; 7 positions agree with TRBD2. The CDR3 spans 14 residues. Trimming took 5 bases from V and 5 from J; bases not matched to a gene: 9. Germline-derived CDR1 and CDR2 are MNHNS and SASEGT. CDR3 sequence reads: CASSQGGGRDEQYF. The CDR3 DNA reads TGTGCCAGCAGTCAAGGAGGTGGGAGGGACGAGCAGTACTTC.

This clone was observed a handful of times. The rearrangement joins TRBV7-3 to TRBJ2-2; the D gene is possibly TRBD1 (6 bases). Trimming cost V 5 bases and J 3 bases, with 16 bases left between them. This CDR3 has 16 residues. Germline V gives CDR1 SGHTA, CDR2 FQGTGA. In DNA form, the CDR3 reads TGTGCCAGCAGCCCCCTGGGGGCAGGGGACACCGGGGAGCTGTTTTTT. This gives the protein CASSPLGAGDTGELFF.

In this sample, this clone turned up once. The chain has TRBV5-1 and TRBJ2-6, with 7 bases lining up with TRBD1. The CDR3 is 17 residues long. CDR1 and CDR2 from the germline V gene are SGHRS and YFSETQ. J gave up 0 bases and V 3 bases, and 6 bases lay outside the gene matches. CDR3 nucleotide sequence: TGCGCCAGCAGCTCCGGGACAGCTAACTCTGGGGCCAACGTCCTGACTTTC. Protein sequence: CASSSGTANSGANVLTF.

The chain combines TRBV5-1 with TRBJ1-3, with a weak D call TRBD1 (6 bases). Per germline, CDR1 SGHRS and CDR2 YFSETQ. The CDR3 is 14 residues long. V was trimmed by 4 bases and J by 2 bases, leaving 10 bases between them. CDR3 DNA: TGCGCCAGCAGCAGGGGACAAACTGGAAACACCATATATTTT. Residues: CASSRGQTGNTIYF.

This chain uses TRBV6-6 with TRBJ1-2; D gene uncertain. With 7 bases removed from V and 2 bases from J, the gap between germline ends came to 8 bases. The germline gives CDR1 MNHNY, CDR2 SVGAGI (reference sequence). The CDR3 is 12 amino acids. CDR3 sequence reads: CASIGSNYGYTF. The CDR3 region has the DNA TGTGCCAGCATTGGGAGCAACTATGGCTACACCTTC.

This clone appeared a single time. The rearrangement joins TRBV30 to TRBJ2-6, with 12 bases fitting TRBD2. The CDR3 runs 19 residues. Germline V gives CDR1 GTSNPN, CDR2 SVGIG (reference sequence). The CDR3 DNA sequence: TGTGCTTCGCCACGACTAGCGGGGGTCATACTCTCTGGGGCCAACGTCCTGACTTTC. Protein product: CASPRLAGVILSGANVLTF.

This sequence joins TRBV28 and TRBJ2-7; perhaps TRBD1 as D (6 bases). The germline CDR1 and CDR2 sequences are MDHEN and SYDVKM. The length of the CDR3 is 13 residues. The ends were cut back, 8 bases at V and 2 bases at J, with 13 bases in the middle. CDR3 DNA sequence: TGTGCCAGCGAAACAGGGATCACCTACGAGCAGTACTTC. As protein: CASETGITYEQYF.

The chain carries TRBV5-1 and TRBJ2-2; TRBD2 agrees at 9 bases. CDR1 and CDR2 from the germline V gene are SGHRS and YFSETQ. The CDR3 consists of 17 residues. J was trimmed by 0 bases and V by 4 bases; bases with no gene match: 7. In DNA form, the CDR3 reads TGCGCCAGCAGCCGGGGGTCTAGCGGGACGAACACCGGGGAGCTGTTTTTT. It codes for CASSRGSSGTNTGELFF.

J is TRBJ2-7 and V is TRBV6-5, with 7 bases lining up with TRBD2. V lost 5 bases and J lost 1; bases outside the gene matches: 5. CDR1 and CDR2 from the germline V gene are MNHEY and SVGAGI. The CDR3 is made up of 14 amino acids. CDR3 in DNA: TGTGCCAGCAGTATGAGCGGGACTTCCTACGAGCAGTACTTC. This codes for CASSMSGTSYEQYF.

This chain uses TRBV4-1 with TRBJ2-5; 9 bases agree with TRBD2. Trimming took 0 bases from V and 0 from J; bases not matched to a gene: 2. Germline CDR1 MGHRA, CDR2 YSYEKL. CDR3 length: 16 residues. DNA for the CDR3: TGCGCCAGCAGCCAAGAGGCTAGCGGGAACCAAGAGACCCAGTACTTC. Its protein product is CASSQEASGNQETQYF.